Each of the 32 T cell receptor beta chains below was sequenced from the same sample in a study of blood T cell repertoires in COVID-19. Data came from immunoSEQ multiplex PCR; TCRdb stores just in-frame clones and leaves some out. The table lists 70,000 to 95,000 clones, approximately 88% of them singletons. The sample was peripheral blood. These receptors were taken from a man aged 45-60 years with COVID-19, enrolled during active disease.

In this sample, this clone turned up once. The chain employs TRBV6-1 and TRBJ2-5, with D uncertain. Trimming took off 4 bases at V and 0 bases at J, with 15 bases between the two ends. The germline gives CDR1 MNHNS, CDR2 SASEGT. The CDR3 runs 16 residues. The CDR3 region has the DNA TGTGCCAGCAGTGGCGGTTCAAATCCATACCAAGAGACCCAGTACTTC. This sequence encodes CASSGGSNPYQETQYF.

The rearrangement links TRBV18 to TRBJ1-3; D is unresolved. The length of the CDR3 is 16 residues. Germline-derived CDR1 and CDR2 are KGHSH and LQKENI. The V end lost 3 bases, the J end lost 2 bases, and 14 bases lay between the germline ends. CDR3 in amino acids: CASSPPGSGTGNTIYF. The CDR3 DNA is TGTGCCAGCTCACCTCCAGGAAGCGGGACTGGAAACACCATATATTTT.

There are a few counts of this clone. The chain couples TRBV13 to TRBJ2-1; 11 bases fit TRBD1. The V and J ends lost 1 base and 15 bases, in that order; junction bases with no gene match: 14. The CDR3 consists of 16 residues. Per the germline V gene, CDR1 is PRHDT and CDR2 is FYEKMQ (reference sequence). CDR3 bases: TGTGCCAGCAGCTTAGACTATAGGACAGGGGGCCGGGGGCCGTTCTTC. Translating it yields CASSLDYRTGGRGPFF.

Written as DNA, the CDR3 is TGTGCCAGCAGCCTCGCGTTAGAGGCTGAAGCTTTCTTT. Protein: CASSLALEAEAFF. The chain couples TRBV14 to TRBJ1-1, with D hard to call. This CDR3 has 13 amino acids. Germline values: CDR1 SGHDN, CDR2 FVKESK. Trimming took 4 bases from V and 6 from J, leaving 12 bases between them.

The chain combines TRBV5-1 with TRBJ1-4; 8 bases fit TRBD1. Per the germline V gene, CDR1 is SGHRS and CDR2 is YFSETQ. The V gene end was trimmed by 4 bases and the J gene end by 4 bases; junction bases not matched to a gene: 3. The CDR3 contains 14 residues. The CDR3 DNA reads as TGCGCCAGCAGCCAGGACAGGGTTAATGAAAAACTGTTTTTT. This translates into CASSQDRVNEKLFF.

Here the CDR3 DNA reads TGTGCCAGTACTCGCTCAGGGAATTCACCCCTCCACTTT. It yields the protein CASTRSGNSPLHF. The chain carries TRBV2 and TRBJ1-6; TRBD1 is a possible D gene (5 bases). The CDR3 extends over 13 amino acids. V was cut by 9 bases and J by 7 bases, with 13 bases left in between. Germline loops: CDR1 SNHLY, CDR2 FYNNEI.

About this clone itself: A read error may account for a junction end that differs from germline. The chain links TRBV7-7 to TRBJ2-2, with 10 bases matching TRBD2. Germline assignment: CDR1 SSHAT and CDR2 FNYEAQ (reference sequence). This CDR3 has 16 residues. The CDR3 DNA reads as TGTGCTAGCAGCTCGTCGAGCGGGGGGGCGCGCGGGGAGCTGTTTTTT. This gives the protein CASSSSSGGARGELFF.

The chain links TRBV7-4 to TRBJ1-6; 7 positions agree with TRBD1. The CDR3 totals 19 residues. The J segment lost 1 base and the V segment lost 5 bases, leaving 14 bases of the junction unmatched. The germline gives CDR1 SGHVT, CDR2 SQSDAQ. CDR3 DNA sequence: TGTGCCAGCAGCCCTAGGACAGGACAAGGATATTCCTATAATTCACCCCTCCACTTT. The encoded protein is CASSPRTGQGYSYNSPLHF.

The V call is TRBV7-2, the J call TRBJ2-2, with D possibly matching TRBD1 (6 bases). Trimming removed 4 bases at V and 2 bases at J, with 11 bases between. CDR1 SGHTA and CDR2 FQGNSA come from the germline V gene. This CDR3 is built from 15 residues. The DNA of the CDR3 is TGTGCCAGCAGCTCCGGACAGAGCAACACCGGGGAGCTGTTTTTT. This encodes CASSSGQSNTGELFF.

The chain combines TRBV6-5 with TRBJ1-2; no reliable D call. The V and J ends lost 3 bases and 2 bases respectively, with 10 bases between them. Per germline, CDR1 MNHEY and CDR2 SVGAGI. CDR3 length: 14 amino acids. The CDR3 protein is CASSYTGSNYGYTF. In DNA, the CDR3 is TGTGCCAGCAGTTATACGGGGTCCAACTATGGCTACACCTTC.

CDR3 amino acids: CASRDRGSGNTIYF. CDR3 nucleotide sequence: TGTGCCAGCAGGGACAGGGGATCTGGAAACACCATATATTTT. The J gene is TRBJ1-3, the V gene TRBV25-1, with 9 bases fitting TRBD1. Trimming cost V 6 bases and J 1 base; bases outside gene matches: 1. CDR1 is MGHDK and CDR2 is SYGVNS in the germline V gene. The CDR3 length is 14 residues.

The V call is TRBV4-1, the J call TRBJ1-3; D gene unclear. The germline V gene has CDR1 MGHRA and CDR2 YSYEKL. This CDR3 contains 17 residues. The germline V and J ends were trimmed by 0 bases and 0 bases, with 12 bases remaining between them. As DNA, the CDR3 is TGCGCCAGCAGCCAAGATTTCCCAGGCCGCTCTGGAAACACCATATATTTT. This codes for CASSQDFPGRSGNTIYF.

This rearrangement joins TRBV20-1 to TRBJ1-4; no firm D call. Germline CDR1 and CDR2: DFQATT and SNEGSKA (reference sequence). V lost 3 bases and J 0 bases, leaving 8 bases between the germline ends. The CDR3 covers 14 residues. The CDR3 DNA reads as TGCAGTGCTAGTGGAGTTGCAACTAATGAAAAACTGTTTTTT. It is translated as CSASGVATNEKLFF.

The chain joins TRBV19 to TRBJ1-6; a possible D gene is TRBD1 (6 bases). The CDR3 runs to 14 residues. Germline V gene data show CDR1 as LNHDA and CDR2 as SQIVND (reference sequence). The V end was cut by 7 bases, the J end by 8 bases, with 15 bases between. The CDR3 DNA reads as TGTGCCAGTAACCTTCAGGGGAGATATTCACCCCTCCACTTT. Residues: CASNLQGRYSPLHF. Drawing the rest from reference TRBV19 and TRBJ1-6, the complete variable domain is DGGITQSPKYLFRKEGQNVTLSCEQNLNHDAMYWYRQDPGQGLRLIYYSQIVNDFQKGDIAEGYSVSREKKESFPLTVTSAQKNPTAFYLCASNLQGRYSPLHFGNGTRLTVT.

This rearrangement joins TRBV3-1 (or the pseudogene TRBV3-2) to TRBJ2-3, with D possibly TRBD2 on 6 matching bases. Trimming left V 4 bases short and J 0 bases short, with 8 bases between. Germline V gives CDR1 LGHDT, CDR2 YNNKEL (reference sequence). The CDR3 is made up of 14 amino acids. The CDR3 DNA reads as TGTGCCAGCAGCCGGGCGGGGAGCACAGATACGCAGTATTTT. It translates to CASSRAGSTDTQYF.

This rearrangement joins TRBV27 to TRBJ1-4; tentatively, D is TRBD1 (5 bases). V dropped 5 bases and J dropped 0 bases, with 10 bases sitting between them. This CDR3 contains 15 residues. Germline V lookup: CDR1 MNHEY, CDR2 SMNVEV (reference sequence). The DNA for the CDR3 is TGTGCCAGCAGTAGTCAGGGCCCAACTAATGAAAAACTGTTTTTT. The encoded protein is CASSSQGPTNEKLFF.

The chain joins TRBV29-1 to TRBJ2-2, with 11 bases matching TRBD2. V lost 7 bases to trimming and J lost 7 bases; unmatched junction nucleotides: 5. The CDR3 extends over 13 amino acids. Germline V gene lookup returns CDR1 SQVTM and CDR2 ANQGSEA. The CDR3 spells CSAITSGGGELFF. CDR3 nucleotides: TGCAGCGCGATCACTAGCGGGGGCGGGGAGCTGTTTTTT.

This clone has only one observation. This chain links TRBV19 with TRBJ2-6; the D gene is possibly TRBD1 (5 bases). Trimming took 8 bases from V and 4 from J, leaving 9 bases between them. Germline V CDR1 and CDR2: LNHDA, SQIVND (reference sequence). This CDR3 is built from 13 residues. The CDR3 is CASGAAGANVLTF. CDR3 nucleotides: TGTGCCAGTGGGGCGGCAGGGGCCAACGTCCTGACTTTC.

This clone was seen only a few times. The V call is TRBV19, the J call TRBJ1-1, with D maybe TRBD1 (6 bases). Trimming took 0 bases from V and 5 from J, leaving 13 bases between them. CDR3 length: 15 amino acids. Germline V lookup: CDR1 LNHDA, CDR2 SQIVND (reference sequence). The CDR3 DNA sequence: TGTGCCAGTAGTATAGAGTACAGGGTAAGGACTGAAGCTTTCTTT. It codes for CASSIEYRVRTEAFF.

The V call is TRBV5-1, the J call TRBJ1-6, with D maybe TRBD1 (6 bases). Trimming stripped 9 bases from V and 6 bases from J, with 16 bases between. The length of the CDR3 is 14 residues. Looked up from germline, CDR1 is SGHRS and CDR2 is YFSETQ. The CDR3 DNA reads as TGCGCCACCGGGGGGGCCAGGGGTAATTCACCCCTCCACTTT. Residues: CATGGARGNSPLHF.

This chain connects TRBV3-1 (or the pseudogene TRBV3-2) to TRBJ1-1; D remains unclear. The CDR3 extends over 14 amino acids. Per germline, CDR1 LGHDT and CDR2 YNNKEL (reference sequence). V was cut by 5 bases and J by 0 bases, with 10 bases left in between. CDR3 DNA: TGTGCCAGCAGCTTCTCCGTCCTGAACACTGAAGCTTTCTTT. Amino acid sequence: CASSFSVLNTEAFF.

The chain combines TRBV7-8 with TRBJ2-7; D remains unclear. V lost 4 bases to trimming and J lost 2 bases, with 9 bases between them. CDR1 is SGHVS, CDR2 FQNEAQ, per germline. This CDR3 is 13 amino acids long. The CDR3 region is CASSSLPAYEQYF. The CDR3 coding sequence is TGTGCCAGCAGCTCCCTCCCAGCCTACGAGCAGTACTTC. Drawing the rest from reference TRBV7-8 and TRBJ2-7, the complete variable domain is GAGVSQSPRYKVAKRGQDVALRCDPISGHVSLFWYQQALGQGPEFLTYFQNEAQLDKSGLPSDRFFAERPEGSVSTLKIQRTQQEDSAVYLCASSSLPAYEQYFGPGTRLTVT.

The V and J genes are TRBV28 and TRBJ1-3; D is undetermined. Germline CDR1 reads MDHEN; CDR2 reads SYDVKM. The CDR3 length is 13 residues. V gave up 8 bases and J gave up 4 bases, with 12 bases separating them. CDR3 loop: CASGLKAGNTIYF. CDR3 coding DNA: TGTGCCAGCGGACTAAAGGCGGGAAACACCATATATTTT. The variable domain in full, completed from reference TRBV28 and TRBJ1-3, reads DVKVTQSSRYLVKRTGEKVFLECVQDMDHENMFWYRQDPGLGLRLIYFSYDVKMKEKGDIPEGYSVSREKKERFSLILESASTNQTSMYLCASGLKAGNTIYFGEGSWLTVV.

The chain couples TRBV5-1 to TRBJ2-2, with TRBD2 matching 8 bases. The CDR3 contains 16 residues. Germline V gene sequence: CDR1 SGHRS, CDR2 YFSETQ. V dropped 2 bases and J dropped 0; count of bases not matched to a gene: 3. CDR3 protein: CASSLGGGTNTGELFF. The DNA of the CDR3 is TGCGCCAGCAGCTTAGGCGGGGGGACGAACACCGGGGAGCTGTTTTTT.

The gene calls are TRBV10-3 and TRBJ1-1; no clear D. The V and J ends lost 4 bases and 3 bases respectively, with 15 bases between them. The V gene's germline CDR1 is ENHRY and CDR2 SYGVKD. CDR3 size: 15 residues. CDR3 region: CAISVSQVQYTEAFF. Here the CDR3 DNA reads TGTGCCATCAGTGTATCGCAGGTTCAATACACTGAAGCTTTCTTT.

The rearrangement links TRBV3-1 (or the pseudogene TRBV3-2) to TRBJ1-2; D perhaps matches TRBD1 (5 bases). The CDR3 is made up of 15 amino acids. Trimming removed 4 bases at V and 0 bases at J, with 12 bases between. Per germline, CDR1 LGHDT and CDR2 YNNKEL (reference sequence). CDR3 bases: TGTGCCAGCAGCCCCTATCCAGGGTCTAACTATGGCTACACCTTC. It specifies CASSPYPGSNYGYTF.

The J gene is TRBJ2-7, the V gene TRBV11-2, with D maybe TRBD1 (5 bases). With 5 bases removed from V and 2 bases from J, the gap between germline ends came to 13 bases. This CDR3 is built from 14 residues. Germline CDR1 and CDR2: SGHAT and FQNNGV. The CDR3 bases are TGTGCCAGCAGCCTGAATGTCAGGGCCTACGAGCAGTACTTC. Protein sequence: CASSLNVRAYEQYF.

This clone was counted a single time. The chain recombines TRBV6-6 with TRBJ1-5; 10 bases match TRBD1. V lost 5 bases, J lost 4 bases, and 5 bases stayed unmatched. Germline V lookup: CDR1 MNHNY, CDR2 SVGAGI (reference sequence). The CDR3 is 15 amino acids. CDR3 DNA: TGTGCCAGCAGTCCCGGGACAGGGGATAATCAGCCCCAGCATTTT. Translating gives CASSPGTGDNQPQHF.

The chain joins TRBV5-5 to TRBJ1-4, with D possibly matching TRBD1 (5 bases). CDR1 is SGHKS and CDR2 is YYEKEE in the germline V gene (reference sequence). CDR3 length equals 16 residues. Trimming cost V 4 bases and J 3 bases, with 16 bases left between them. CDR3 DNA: TGTGCCAGCAGCCCAATAAGCAGGGCTGCTAATGAAAAACTGTTTTTT. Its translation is CASSPISRAANEKLFF.

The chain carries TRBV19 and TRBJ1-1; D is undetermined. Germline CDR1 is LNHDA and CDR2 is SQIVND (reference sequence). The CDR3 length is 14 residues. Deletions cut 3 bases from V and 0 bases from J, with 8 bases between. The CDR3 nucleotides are TGTGCCAGTAGTATTCAGATTCTGAACACTGAAGCTTTCTTT. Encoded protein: CASSIQILNTEAFF.

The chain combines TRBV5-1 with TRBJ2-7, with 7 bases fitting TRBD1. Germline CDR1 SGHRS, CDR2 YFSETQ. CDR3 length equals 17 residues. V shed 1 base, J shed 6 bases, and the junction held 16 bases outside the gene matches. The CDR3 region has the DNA TGCGCCAGCAGCTTGATCTTTGGACAGGCGGCGTTAGGCGAGCAGTACTTC. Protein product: CASSLIFGQAALGEQYF.

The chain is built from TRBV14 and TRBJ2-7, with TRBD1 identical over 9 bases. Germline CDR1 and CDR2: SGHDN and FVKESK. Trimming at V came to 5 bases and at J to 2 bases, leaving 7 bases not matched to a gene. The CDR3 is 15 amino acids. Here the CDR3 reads CASSAYRGLAYEQYF. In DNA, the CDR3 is TGTGCCAGCAGCGCGTACAGGGGGCTGGCCTACGAGCAGTACTTC.